The clone carrying this TCR beta chain was observed a single time. Its specificity is not known. The time point is: baseline pretreatment blood. Treatment given: 15 Gy SBRT to primary tumor, nephrectomy 4 weeks later. Radiation-treated patients gave blood at baseline, week 2 and week 4. This specimen belongs to a study of radiation and T cells in renal cell carcinoma. Study results and caveats: Top tumor clonotypes rose in blood 2 weeks post-radiation, then contracted.

Unmatched junction bases numbered 5, after V lost 10 bases and J lost 0 bases. The CDR3 extends over 14 amino acids. Germline V gene lookup returns CDR1 ENHRY and CDR2 SYGVKD. The repertoire was sequenced with immunoSEQ multiplex PCR; TCRdb's copy has only in-frame clones and lacks some. Of approximately 140,000 clones in the sample, 88% were seen once. The clonotype comes from a woman aged 70-85 years with renal cell carcinoma. Material: blood, obtained from a patient whose treatment included radiotherapy and nephrectomy. The chain carries TRBV10-3 and TRBJ2-1; TRBD2 matches at 8 bases. CDR3 DNA sequence: TGTGCCAGCGATAGCGGGGCCTCCTACAATGAGCAGTTCTTC. It specifies CASDSGASYNEQFF.